What follows describes a single T cell receptor (beta chain). This sample is drawn from a study of blood T cell repertoires in COVID-19. Study context: The origin of the acute and convalescent COVID-19 samples was the United States, Italy and Spain. PBMCs, B-cell-depleted T cells, or T cells were the source of the cDNA or gDNA that made up the material.

In the authors' methods: Reference gene primer amplification gave nucleated cell count estimates. Generated by immunoSEQ multiplex PCR, the TCRdb table keeps only in-frame clones and is missing some. That table is the source of V, J and clone size, and D and trimming were worked out from the DNA. This sample yields approximately 260,000 clones, of which approximately 80% are seen a single time; roughly 8.6% belongs to the top ten. The sequencing input was peripheral blood. This sequence originates from a human donor in a cohort sampled during active COVID-19.

The CDR3 protein is CASSVESYGGNTEAFF. CDR3 coding DNA: TGTGCCAGCAGCGTAGAGAGCTATGGAGGGAACACTGAAGCTTTCTTT. The chain combines TRBV9 with TRBJ1-1; D remains unclear. Between the trimmed V and J ends, which lost 0 bases and 1 base, there was a span of 13 bases. The CDR3 has 16 amino acids. CDR1 is SGDLS and CDR2 is YYNGEE in the germline V gene.